This T cell receptor (beta chain) stems from a study of cytomegalovirus exposure and HLA in healthy donors. Study-wide points: Later, an analysis found that common viral pathogens appeared to be linked with several of the most significant clusters. Productive status was seen about 87% or about 30% of the time for most TCR beta V segments in an earlier analysis.

Trimming left V 0 bases short and J 1 base short, with 6 bases between. The CDR3 has 14 residues. Note on this clone: The antigen is not known.

PCR used 60 Vbeta primers and 13 Jbeta primers. The table came from immunoSEQ multiplex PCR; TCRdb's copy has only in-frame clones and leaves some out. In the table there are approximately 93,000 clones, approximately 81% of which are singletons. V is TRBV23-1 and J is TRBJ1-1, with a tentative D call TRBD1 (6 bases). TRBV23-1 is an open reading frame whose function is uncertain. This sequence originates from a woman aged 40 to 50 in good health and CMV-seronegative. Sequencing was carried out using PBMCs. The chain's CDR3 is CASSQSTGNTEAFF. The CDR3 nucleotides read TGCGCCAGCAGTCAATCGACAGGGAACACTGAAGCTTTCTTT.